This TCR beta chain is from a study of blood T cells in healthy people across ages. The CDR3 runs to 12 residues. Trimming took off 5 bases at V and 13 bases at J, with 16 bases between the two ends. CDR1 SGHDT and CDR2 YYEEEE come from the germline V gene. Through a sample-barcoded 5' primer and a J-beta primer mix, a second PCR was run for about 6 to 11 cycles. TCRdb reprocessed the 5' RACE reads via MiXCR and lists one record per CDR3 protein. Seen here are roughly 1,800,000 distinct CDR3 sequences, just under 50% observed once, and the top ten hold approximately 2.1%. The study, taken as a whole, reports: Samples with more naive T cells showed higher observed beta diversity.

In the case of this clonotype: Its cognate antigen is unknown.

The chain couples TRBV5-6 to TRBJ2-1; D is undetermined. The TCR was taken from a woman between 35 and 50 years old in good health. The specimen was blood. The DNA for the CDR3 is TGTGCCAGCAGTTACAACGAGGCGGCCCAGTTCTTC. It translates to CASSYNEAAQFF.